Listed below are T cell receptor beta chains from one sample, sequenced in a study of shared clonotypes between healthy human individuals. Some clones are missing from TCRdb's copy, which holds only in-frame ones; the method was immunoSEQ multiplex PCR. The sample has approximately 1.9 million clones, just under 95% seen once. Sequenced: naive CD8+ T cells from PBMCs. All receptors come from a man aged 18 to 29 in good health. Some clones in this sample may be carry-over from other donors' samples. Each CDR3 is given with its conserved first and last residue. A D gene is named only where the DNA matches it firmly.

CASSFTGLLGNFF,13,TRBJ1-1,TRBV11-2,NA
CASSRDIWQPQHF,13,TRBJ1-5,TRBV6-6,NA
CASPSATGELFF,12,TRBJ2-2,TRBV5-4,NA
CASSSRTGGNTEAFF,15,TRBJ1-1,TRBV28,TRBD1
CASSAGLTGVMNTEAFF,17,TRBJ1-1,TRBV2,NA
CATRADRSLGYTQYF,15,TRBJ2-3,TRBV15,NA
CASGQGLVYEQYF,13,TRBJ2-7,TRBV4-1,TRBD1
CASSLQPGNTEAFF,14,TRBJ1-1,TRBV2,NA
CASSFGFLSQYF,12,TRBJ2-3,TRBV27,NA
CAISESGTVNQPQHF,15,TRBJ1-5,TRBV10-3,TRBD1
CASSSPEGVGSGYTF,15,TRBJ1-2,TRBV7-9,NA
CASSLYRGWETQYF,14,TRBJ2-5,TRBV28,NA
CASSPGLAGQVIGELFF,17,TRBJ2-2,TRBV7-2,TRBD2
CASSQHRAGTGELFF,15,TRBJ2-2,TRBV4-3,NA
CASSHGRGTGTSYNEQFF,18,TRBJ2-1,TRBV9,NA
CAWSGSGISYEQYF,14,TRBJ2-7,TRBV30,TRBD2
CASSLDGLGSNQPQHF,16,TRBJ1-5,TRBV11-2,NA
CASSQVDRPYEQYF,14,TRBJ2-7,TRBV4-1,NA
CSVVEGLVPLAAEQYF,16,TRBJ2-7,TRBV29-1,NA
CASSLKRPGYTEAFF,15,TRBJ1-1,TRBV27,NA
CASSPSGSYNEQFF,14,TRBJ2-1,TRBV6-5,NA
CASSHGGGGTEAFF,14,TRBJ1-1,TRBV27,NA
CASSPFPASGEETQYF,16,TRBJ2-5,TRBV27,TRBD2
CASSQVRVNEQFF,13,TRBJ2-1,TRBV4-1,NA
CASSPRTHGYTF,12,TRBJ1-2,TRBV28,NA
CASSSLRGEREGRRGELFF,19,TRBJ2-2,TRBV11-2,TRBD2
CSAGGDSLYEQYF,13,TRBJ2-7,TRBV29-1,NA
CASQRTGSTGELFF,14,TRBJ2-2,TRBV10-1,TRBD1
CASSIDRDRVTYEQYF,16,TRBJ2-7,TRBV19,TRBD1
CASSFQDYPSTYKPYF,16,TRBJ1-5,TRBV19,NA
CASSYALAGVTGELFF,16,TRBJ2-2,TRBV27,TRBD2
CASSSYSSYNEQFF,14,TRBJ2-1,TRBV27,NA
CASGPNYEQYF,11,TRBJ2-7,TRBV19,NA
CASGDLPGQGDTEAFF,16,TRBJ1-1,TRBV7-9,TRBD1
CASSPSISGNTIYF,14,TRBJ1-3,TRBV11-2,NA
CASSPWNNEQFF,12,TRBJ2-1,TRBV5-8,NA
CASRQGASYNEQFF,14,TRBJ2-1,TRBV27,TRBD1
CASSLGLSPGNTIYF,15,TRBJ1-3,TRBV7-9,NA
CASSVRPTGGYEQYF,15,TRBJ2-7,TRBV9,TRBD1
CASSPLAEGGAGELFF,16,TRBJ2-2,TRBV4-1,NA
CASSLRAGGFYGYTF,15,TRBJ1-2,TRBV28,NA
CASSLALRDLHEQFF,15,TRBJ2-1,TRBV7-9,NA
CASSLARVGSYEQYF,15,TRBJ2-7,TRBV5-4,NA
CASSLFPGPSYEQYF,15,TRBJ2-7,TRBV11-2,NA
CAIRDTRTGELFF,13,TRBJ2-2,TRBV10-3,NA
CASSHPLGEFAGELFF,16,TRBJ2-2,TRBV4-1,NA
CASSIASPQGDEQYF,15,TRBJ2-7,TRBV27,NA
CASSFESYEQYF,12,TRBJ2-7,TRBV5-1,NA
CASSSYGTDNYGYTF,15,TRBJ1-2,TRBV4-1,TRBD1
CASSPRDSNEQFF,13,TRBJ2-1,TRBV19,TRBD1
CASSPRLAGGTYNEQFF,17,TRBJ2-1,TRBV2,TRBD2
CASSPRAYGYTF,12,TRBJ1-2,TRBV7-8,NA
CATSRDFNYEQYF,13,TRBJ2-7,TRBV15,NA
CAISEGPNGQGVSYNEQFF,19,TRBJ2-1,TRBV10-3,NA
CASSGRGDRPTYEQYF,16,NA,TRBV25-1,NA
CASSQDRYTGELFF,14,TRBJ2-2,TRBV4-2,NA